This TCR beta chain was sequenced in a study of T cell responses to AZD1222 COVID-19 vaccine. Study-wide results and limits: Researchers report vaccine-associated CD4 TCRs spanning spike, with dominance at 160-218 and 743-854. Nearly half of unique spike-specific TCRs reportedly avoided B.1.351 and B.1.1.7 mutated regions.

Sequencing was performed with immunoSEQ multiplex PCR; in TCRdb, only in-frame clones are kept and a portion is missing. The profile shows about 170,000 clones, about 90% of them singletons. This CDR3 has 12 residues. J gave up 13 bases and V 6 bases, and 9 bases lay outside the gene matches. Per the germline V gene, CDR1 is SGHDN and CDR2 is FVKESK. With respect to this clone: Its antigen is not identified.

This chain connects TRBV14 to TRBJ2-1; 7 bases are shared with TRBD1. This clonotype was obtained from an adult who received the MenACWY meningococcal vaccine as a control. This sample comprised peripheral blood, obtained 28 days after the second dose of the MenACWY control vaccine. The CDR3 here is CASSLNTGAQFF. The CDR3 DNA reads as TGTGCCAGCAGTCTTAACACAGGGGCACAGTTCTTC. Based on the CDR3 plus reference TRBV14 and TRBJ2-1, the full variable domain is EAGVTQFPSHSVIEKGQTVTLRCDPISGHDNLYWYRRVMGKEIKFLLHFVKESKQDESGMPNNRFLAERTGGTYSTLKVQPAELEDSGVYFCASSLNTGAQFFGPGTRLTVL.